This T cell receptor (beta chain) comes out of a study of identical twins. To note about this clonotype: Antigen unknown.

Regarding the study as a whole: Among out-of-frame alpha sequences shared by twins, low generation probability occurred in excess. Twins shared beta out-of-frame sequences in excess, but this excess was weaker.

The cDNA had a unique molecular identifier and a template-switch universal primer site. Each CDR3 protein is one row after TCRdb ran MiXCR on the 5' RACE reads. Here the sample spans 1.5 million to 2 million distinct CDR3 sequences, 25% to 35% being singletons. The CDR3 has 17 amino acids. With V trimmed by 4 bases and J by 4 bases, 14 bases remained unmatched. CDR1 is LGHNA and CDR2 is YNFKEQ in the germline V gene. The receptor was isolated from a newborn girl in good health. Sequencing input: cord blood. The gene calls are TRBV4-2 and TRBJ1-2; 8 nucleotides line up with TRBD1. The CDR3 protein is CASSLDSTTGVGYGYTF. For the CDR3, the DNA is TGTGCCAGCAGCCTAGACAGCACGACAGGGGTCGGCTATGGCTACACCTTC.